A single sample is the source of the 17 T cell receptor beta chains below, sequenced in a study of shared clonotypes between healthy human individuals. Some clones are missing from TCRdb's copy, which holds only in-frame ones; the method was immunoSEQ multiplex PCR. The table lists about 1.9 million clones, 93% of them singletons. The naive CD8 fraction comprised CD45RO-negative cells positively selected for CCR7 and excluded terminally differentiated effector memory CD45RA+ cells. Material for sequencing was naive CD8+ T cells from PBMCs. The source is a man younger than 35 in good health. Some clones in this sample may be carry-over from other donors' samples.

This rearrangement joins TRBV5-1 to TRBJ2-2; 8 nucleotides line up with TRBD1. The CDR3 runs to 16 residues. Germline lookup yields CDR1 SGHRS and CDR2 YFSETQ. The V segment lost 2 bases and the J segment 3 bases; nucleotides outside the gene matches: 6. The CDR3, as DNA: TGCGCCAGCAGCTTTATGCAGGGGGCCGACACCGGGGAGCTGTTTTTT. Translation gives CASSFMQGADTGELFF.

The rearrangement links TRBV19 to TRBJ2-1; 15 nucleotides agree with TRBD2. J gave up 9 bases and V 4 bases, and 7 bases lay outside the gene matches. The germline V gene encodes CDR1 LNHDA and CDR2 SQIVND (reference sequence). The CDR3 totals 16 residues. CDR3 region: CASSTSGTSGRIEQFF. CDR3 coding DNA: TGTGCCAGTAGTACCTCCGGGACTAGCGGGAGGATTGAGCAGTTCTTC.

This rearrangement joins TRBV7-9 to TRBJ2-7; 9 nucleotides match TRBD1. Germline values: CDR1 SEHNR, CDR2 FQNEAQ (reference sequence). This CDR3 is built from 16 residues. Germline trimming cut 5 bases from V and 2 bases from J; bases unmatched to any gene: 10. In nucleotides, the CDR3 is TGTGCCAGCAGCGCCCCCAGGGGACAGGGCACCTACGAGCAGTACTTC. Translation: CASSAPRGQGTYEQYF.

The CDR3 spells CASTSVRAAIKNTGELFF. DNA for the CDR3: TGTGCCAGCACCTCTGTCCGGGCTGCGATCAAGAACACCGGGGAGCTGTTTTTT. The rearrangement uses TRBV21-1 and TRBJ2-2. TRBV21-1 is a documented pseudogene. The CDR3 sequence is 18 residues long.

This sequence joins TRBV9 and TRBJ2-5, with D hard to call. The CDR3 runs to 14 residues. Germline-derived CDR1 and CDR2 are SGDLS and YYNGEE. The ends were cut back, 0 bases at V and 5 bases at J, with 11 bases in the middle. For the CDR3, the DNA is TGTGCCAGCAGCGTAGGTGACCGGTGGGAGACCCAGTACTTC. Translating it yields CASSVGDRWETQYF. The full variable domain, with the rest looked up from reference TRBV9 and TRBJ2-5, is DSGVTQTPKHLITATGQRVTLRCSPRSGDLSVYWYQQSLDQGLQFLIQYYNGEERAKGNILERFSAQQFPDLHSELNLSSLELGDSALYFCASSVGDRWETQYFGPGTRLLVL.

This clone was observed a single time. J is TRBJ2-6 and V is TRBV4-2, with 7 bases identical to TRBD1. J lost 0 bases, V lost 1 base, and 15 bases had no gene match. Looked up from germline, CDR1 is LGHNA and CDR2 is YNFKEQ. This CDR3 has 21 residues. CDR3 region: CASSQVGDKGQRTSGANVLTF. Here the CDR3 DNA reads TGTGCCAGCAGCCAAGTAGGGGATAAGGGACAGAGAACCTCTGGGGCCAACGTCCTGACTTTC.

This clone has more than one count but fewer than ten. The sample contains more than one DNA sequence encoding this CDR3. CDR3 nucleotides: TGCGCCAGCAGCTTGATCGGGGGCTCCTACGAGCAGTACTTC. Protein sequence: CASSLIGGSYEQYF. The J gene is TRBJ2-7, the V gene TRBV5-1, with D maybe TRBD2 (6 bases). V dropped 1 base and J dropped 0 bases, with 8 bases sitting between them. This CDR3 comprises 14 residues. The germline CDR1 and CDR2 sequences are SGHRS and YFSETQ.

The rearrangement links TRBV28 to TRBJ2-1, with 7 bases aligning to TRBD2. The CDR3 runs to 13 residues. V shed 3 bases and J 9 bases; nucleotides not matched to a gene: 5. Germline CDR1 is MDHEN and CDR2 is SYDVKM. The CDR3 DNA is TGTGCCAGCAGTTTGCGGGAGTATACTGAGCAGTTCTTC. Translated: CASSLREYTEQFF.

The genes are TRBV10-3 and TRBJ2-7; 10 bases match TRBD1. The V segment lost 4 bases and the J segment 3 bases; nucleotides outside the gene matches: 9. CDR3 length: 16 amino acids. Germline V gives CDR1 ENHRY, CDR2 SYGVKD. The CDR3 nucleotides read TGTGCCATCAGTGCGCTCTTGGGACAGGGGAACTACGAGCAGTACTTC. It encodes CAISALLGQGNYEQYF.

This chain connects TRBV7-8 to TRBJ2-7; D possibly corresponds to TRBD1 (5 bases). Germline V CDR1 and CDR2: SGHVS, FQNEAQ. V shed 5 bases and J shed 3 bases, with 17 bases lying between them. This CDR3 contains 15 residues. The chain's CDR3 is CASSRDSMMGYEQYF. For the CDR3, the DNA is TGTGCCAGCAGCCGAGACAGTATGATGGGCTACGAGCAGTACTTC.

V usage is TRBV29-1 and J usage is TRBJ2-7; D unclear. The CDR3 spans 14 residues. Per germline, CDR1 SQVTM and CDR2 ANQGSEA. Trimming stripped 1 base from V and 6 bases from J, with 16 bases between. The CDR3 DNA is TGCAGCGTTGAAGGGCCCCCAATCCCCTCCGAGCAGTACTTC. Translation gives CSVEGPPIPSEQYF.

J is TRBJ2-2 and V is TRBV7-9; D call uncertain. Germline V gene data show CDR1 as SEHNR and CDR2 as FQNEAQ (reference sequence). V lost 4 bases, J lost 3 bases, and 9 bases lay in between. The CDR3 is made up of 14 amino acids. CDR3 sequence reads: CASSSPYDTGELFF. CDR3 sequence (DNA): TGTGCCAGCAGCTCCCCCTATGACACCGGGGAGCTGTTTTTT.

The rearrangement uses TRBV7-9 and TRBJ2-7, with a weak D call TRBD2 (6 bases). Germline CDR1 reads SEHNR; CDR2 reads FQNEAQ (reference sequence). The CDR3 runs 14 residues. Trimming took off 5 bases at V and 2 bases at J, with 13 bases between the two ends. CDR3 sequence reads: CASSPGDNPYEQYF. For the CDR3, the DNA is TGTGCCAGCAGCCCGGGAGACAACCCCTACGAGCAGTACTTC.

In nucleotides, the CDR3 is TGTGCCAGCTCACGTAGCGGGGAGCCTGAAGCTTTCTTT. Amino acid sequence: CASSRSGEPEAFF. The chain recombines TRBV18 with TRBJ1-1; D gene uncertain. The CDR3 totals 13 residues. V was cut by 4 bases and J by 6 bases, with 12 bases left in between. Germline lookup yields CDR1 KGHSH and CDR2 LQKENI.

The chain carries TRBV9 and TRBJ2-1; D call uncertain. Trimming removed 2 bases at V and 6 bases at J, with 15 bases between. Germline V gives CDR1 SGDLS, CDR2 YYNGEE. The CDR3 is 15 amino acids. CDR3 sequence (DNA): TGTGCCAGCAGCGTGAGTAAAGGGCCCTCCAATGAGCAGTTCTTC. Translation gives CASSVSKGPSNEQFF.

The CDR3: CASSEDRVVHEQYF. CDR3 nucleotides: TGTGCCAGCAGCGAGGACAGGGTAGTTCACGAGCAGTACTTC. The chain employs TRBV5-4 and TRBJ2-7; 8 bases agree with TRBD1. The CDR3 covers 14 residues. Germline V CDR1 and CDR2: SGHNT, YYREEE (reference sequence). Trimming cost V 4 bases and J 5 bases; bases outside gene matches: 8.

The chain is built from TRBV25-1 and TRBJ2-5; 8 positions match TRBD1. The closer fit of TRBJ2-7 to the DNA end suggests the J call may be wrong. Germline lookup yields CDR1 MGHDK and CDR2 SYGVNS. CDR3 length: 14 amino acids. The chain's CDR3 is CASTEGTGTYEQYF. CDR3 DNA: TGTGCCAGCACCGAAGGGACAGGTACCTACGAGCAGTACTTC.